These T cell receptor beta chains were read from a single sample in a study of blood T cell repertoires in COVID-19. TCRdb's copy holds only in-frame clones and misses some; the assay was immunoSEQ multiplex PCR. The profile covers some 89,000 clones, with around four fifths appearing a single time and about 11% taken by the ten largest. Sample: peripheral blood. The receptor set was obtained from a man aged 65 to 85 with acute or convalescent COVID-19. CDR3s include the opening cysteine and the closing phenylalanine or tryptophan. A D gene is named only where the DNA matches it firmly. Part of the rows lack a size; the others show once, few, many or a class for expanded clones.

d_call,clone_size,j_call,cdr3_length,v_call,cdr3_nt,cdr3_aa
TRBD1,-,TRBJ2-1,16,TRBV18,TGTGCCAGCTCACCACCCGGGACAGGGATTAAGAATGAGCAGTTCTTC,CASSPPGTGIKNEQFF
-,-,TRBJ1-1,15,TRBV28,TGTGCCAGCAGTTTACGGGGGGAAGGAGAGACTGAAGCTTTCTTT,CASSLRGEGETEAFF
-,-,TRBJ1-5,15,TRBV28,TGTGCCAGCCTTAGAGGCCTATGGGGCAATCAGCCCCAGCATTTT,CASLRGLWGNQPQHF
-,-,TRBJ1-1,14,TRBV18,TGTGCCAGCTTGGGGGGGCCAAGAAACACTGAAGCTTTCTTT,CASLGGPRNTEAFF
TRBD1,-,TRBJ1-5,16,TRBV6-4,TGTGCCAGCAGTGACTCGTATGGGGACAGGGAGAAGCCCCAGCATTTT,CASSDSYGDREKPQHF
-,-,TRBJ2-7,14,TRBV7-2,TGTGCCAGCAGCTTACGTCAGGGTTTCTACGAGCAGTACTTC,CASSLRQGFYEQYF
-,-,TRBJ1-6,15,TRBV27,TGTGCCAGCAGTTATGGGGTCAGGGATAATTCACCCCTCCACTTT,CASSYGVRDNSPLHF
-,-,TRBJ1-6,15,TRBV5-1,TGCGCCAGCAGCTTGGGGGCCTCCTATAATTCACCCCTCCACTTT,CASSLGASYNSPLHF
TRBD1,-,TRBJ1-5,16,TRBV11-3,TGTGCCAGCAGCTTAGAGGACAGGCCGCGGAATCAGCCCCAGCATTTT,CASSLEDRPRNQPQHF
-,few,TRBJ1-1,12,TRBV28,TGTGCCAGCAGTCACAGGGAGACTGAAGCTTTCTTT,CASSHRETEAFF
TRBD1,few,TRBJ2-7,14,TRBV2,TGTGCCAGCAGTGAGGGACAGGGAACCTACGAGCAGTACTTC,CASSEGQGTYEQYF
TRBD1,once,TRBJ1-2,15,TRBV7-8,TGTGCCAGCAGCTCCTATAACAGGGGTGCCTATGGCTACACCTTC,CASSSYNRGAYGYTF
-,-,TRBJ1-6,13,TRBV5-6,TGTGCCAGCAGCTTGGAAGGGAGATCACCCCTCCACTTT,CASSLEGRSPLHF
-,-,TRBJ2-1,15,TRBV27,TGTGCCAGCAGTCCTGCGGGGAGCTCCTACAATGAGCAGTTCTTC,CASSPAGSSYNEQFF
-,-,TRBJ2-5,14,TRBV4-1,TGCGCCAGCAGCCAAGTTAGCGCCCAAGAGACCCAGTACTTC,CASSQVSAQETQYF
-,-,TRBJ2-3,13,TRBV7-7,TGTGCCAGCAGCTTAGGGGACTTGGCTACGCAGTATTTT,CASSLGDLATQYF
-,-,TRBJ1-2,13,TRBV7-9,TGTGCCAGCAGCTCAGACAGGCACTATGGCTACACCTTC,CASSSDRHYGYTF
-,-,TRBJ2-1,13,TRBV21-1,TGTGCCAGCACGAGGGACAGGGCAAATGAGCAGTTCTTC,CASTRDRANEQFF
-,-,TRBJ2-1,12,TRBV3-1/TRBV3-2,TGTGCCAGCAGCCAAGTCCGCAATGAGCAGTTCTTC,CASSQVRNEQFF
TRBD1,few,TRBJ2-7,13,TRBV4-1,TGCGCCAGCAGCCACGGGACAGGGCGCGAGCAGTACTTC,CASSHGTGREQYF
-,-,TRBJ1-6,17,TRBV2,TGTGCCAGCAGTGAGGGAGTGGCGAGCTCCTATAATTCACCCCTCCACTTT,CASSEGVASSYNSPLHF
-,-,TRBJ1-1,13,TRBV19,TGTGCCAGTAGTATCGGGGTGAACACTGAAGCTTTCTTT,CASSIGVNTEAFF
-,-,TRBJ1-2,13,TRBV12-3/TRBV12-4,TGTGCCAGCAGTTTATCTATGATCGATGGCTACACCTTC,CASSLSMIDGYTF
-,-,TRBJ1-4,16,TRBV15,TGTGCCACCAGCAGAGATCTGGGGGGATTTAATGAAAAACTGTTTTTT,CATSRDLGGFNEKLFF
TRBD1,few,TRBJ2-4,14,TRBV27,TGTGCCACCTCGACAGGGAAATCCAAAAACATTCAGTACTTC,CATSTGKSKNIQYF
-,-,TRBJ1-5,13,TRBV6-4,TGTGCCACTCGACAATGGGGCAATCAGCCCCAGCATTTT,CATRQWGNQPQHF
TRBD1,-,TRBJ2-1,13,TRBV2,TGTGCCAGCGGGGGACAGGGGAGGAATGAGCAGTTCTTC,CASGGQGRNEQFF
TRBD1,-,TRBJ2-3,16,TRBV3-1/TRBV3-2,TGTGCCAGCAGCCAAGTCGGACAGGGGGCGGCAGATACGCAGTATTTT,CASSQVGQGAADTQYF
TRBD1,-,TRBJ2-7,13,TRBV5-6,TGTGCCAGCAGCTTGCACAGGGGGTACGAGCAGTACTTC,CASSLHRGYEQYF
-,-,TRBJ1-6,14,TRBV3-1/TRBV3-2,TGTGCCAGCAGCCAAACGGGTCCAATTTCACCCCTCCACTTT,CASSQTGPISPLHF
-,-,TRBJ1-1,14,TRBV5-5,TGTGCCAGCAGCTTGGGGACGGGGTGGACTGAAGCTTTCTTT,CASSLGTGWTEAFF
-,few,TRBJ2-4,14,TRBV28,TGTGCCAGCAGTTTATGGGGGAGCAATAACATTCAGTACTTC,CASSLWGSNNIQYF
-,-,TRBJ2-2,16,TRBV11-2,TGTGCCAGCAGCTCCCGACAGGTTCGAGGGTCCGGGGAGCTGTTTTTT,CASSSRQVRGSGELFF
-,-,TRBJ2-2,15,TRBV9,TGTGCCAGCAGCTCCTGGGCTAGCAACACCGGGGAGCTGTTTTTT,CASSSWASNTGELFF
TRBD1,few,TRBJ2-5,16,TRBV3-1/TRBV3-2,TGTGCCAGCAGCCTTGCCGGGACAGGGGCCCAAGAGACCCAGTACTTC,CASSLAGTGAQETQYF
TRBD2,once,TRBJ2-1,14,TRBV19,TGTGCCAGTAGCCTGACTAGCGGGTACAATGAGCAGTTCTTC,CASSLTSGYNEQFF
-,-,TRBJ2-1,14,TRBV5-4,TGTGCCAGCAGCGCCGGGACACCGTACAATGAGCAGTTCTTC,CASSAGTPYNEQFF
-,-,TRBJ2-3,14,TRBV6-5,TGTGCCAGCAGTTACTCGACAGCCACAGATACGCAGTATTTT,CASSYSTATDTQYF
-,-,TRBJ1-5,15,TRBV27,TGTGCCAGCAGTTTATCAGGGGGGGTAAATCAGCCCCAGCATTTT,CASSLSGGVNQPQHF
-,-,TRBJ1-4,13,TRBV2,TGTGCCAGCAGTGCGGAGCGAGATGAAAAACTGTTTTTT,CASSAERDEKLFF